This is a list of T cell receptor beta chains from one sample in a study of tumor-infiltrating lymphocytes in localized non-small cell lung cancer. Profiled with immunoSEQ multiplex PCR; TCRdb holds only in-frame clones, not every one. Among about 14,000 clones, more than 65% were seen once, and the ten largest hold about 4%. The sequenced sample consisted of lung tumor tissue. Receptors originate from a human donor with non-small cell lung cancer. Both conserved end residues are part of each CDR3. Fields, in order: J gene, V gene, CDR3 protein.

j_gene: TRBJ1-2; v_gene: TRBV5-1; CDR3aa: CASSSPTNYGYTF
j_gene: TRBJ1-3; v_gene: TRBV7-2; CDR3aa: CASSLTGGAKGNTIYF
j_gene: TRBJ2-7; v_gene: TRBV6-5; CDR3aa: CASGKTYEQYF
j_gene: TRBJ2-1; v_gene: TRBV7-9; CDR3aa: CAGELPLLGNSGNEQFF
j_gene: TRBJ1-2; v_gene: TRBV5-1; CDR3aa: CASSPDSNYGYTF
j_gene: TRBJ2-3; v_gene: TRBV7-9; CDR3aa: CASSSSGSNTDTQYF
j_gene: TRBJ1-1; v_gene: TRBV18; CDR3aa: CASSPRRPMNTEAFF
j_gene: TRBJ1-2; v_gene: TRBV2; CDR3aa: CAKQGVRYGYTF
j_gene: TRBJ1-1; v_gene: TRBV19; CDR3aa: CASSIDLGQGKAFF
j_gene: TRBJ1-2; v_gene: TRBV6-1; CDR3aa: CASSGPGQGAWDGYTF
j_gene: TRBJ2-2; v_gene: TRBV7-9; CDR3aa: CASSIRGGQGNTGELFF
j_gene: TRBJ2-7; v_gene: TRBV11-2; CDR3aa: CASSSRDRGSYEQYF
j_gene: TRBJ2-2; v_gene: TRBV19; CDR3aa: CATGLAGGPGTGELFF
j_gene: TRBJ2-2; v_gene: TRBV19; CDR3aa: CASSIRAFFTTNTGELFF
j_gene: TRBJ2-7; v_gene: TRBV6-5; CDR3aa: CASSYRTSGYEQYF
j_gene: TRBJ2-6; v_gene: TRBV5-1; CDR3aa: CASSLEGSSGANVLTF
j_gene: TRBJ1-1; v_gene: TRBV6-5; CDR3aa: CASTSQYMNTEAFF
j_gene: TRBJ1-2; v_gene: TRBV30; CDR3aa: CAWTFVGGSYGYTF
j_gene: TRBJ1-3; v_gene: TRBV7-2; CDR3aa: CASSRSDPGNTIYF
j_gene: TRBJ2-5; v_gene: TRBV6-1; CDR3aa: CASSGDTHQETQYF
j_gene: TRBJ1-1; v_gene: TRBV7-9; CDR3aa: CASSPRGPEAFF
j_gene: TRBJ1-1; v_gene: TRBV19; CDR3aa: CASSSKGQGNTEAFF
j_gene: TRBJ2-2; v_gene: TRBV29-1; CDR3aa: CSVRGQGGTGELFF
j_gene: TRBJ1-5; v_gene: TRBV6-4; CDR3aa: CASSDSGQGNQPQHF
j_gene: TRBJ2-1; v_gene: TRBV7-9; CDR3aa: CASSTAPGPKSYNEQFF
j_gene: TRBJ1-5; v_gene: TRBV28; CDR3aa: CASTRLDGQPQHF
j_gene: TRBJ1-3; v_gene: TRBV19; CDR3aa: CASSTGDSGNTIYF
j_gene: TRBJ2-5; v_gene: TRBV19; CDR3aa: CASRPRGVQETQYF
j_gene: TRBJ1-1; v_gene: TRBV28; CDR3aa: CASSFWGRAFF
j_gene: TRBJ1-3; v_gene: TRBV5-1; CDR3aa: CASSDGSGNTIYF
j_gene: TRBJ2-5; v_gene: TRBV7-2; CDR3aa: CASSFRGGGETQYF
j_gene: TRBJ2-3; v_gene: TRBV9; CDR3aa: CASSAGTGTDTQYF
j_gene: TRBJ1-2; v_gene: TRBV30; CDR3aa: CAWNLVRAGTNYGYTF
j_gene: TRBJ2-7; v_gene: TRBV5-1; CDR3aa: CASSAGRTLSYEQYF
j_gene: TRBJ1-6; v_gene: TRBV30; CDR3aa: CAWRASPGTAIYNSPLHF
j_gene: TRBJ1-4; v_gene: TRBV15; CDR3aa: CATSRGLGQNNEKLFF
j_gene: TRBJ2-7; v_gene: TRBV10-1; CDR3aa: CASSERLALPSEQYF
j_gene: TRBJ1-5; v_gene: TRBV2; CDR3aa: CASSVGQLSNQPQHF
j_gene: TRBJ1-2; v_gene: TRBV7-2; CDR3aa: CASSPDRGQSYGYTF
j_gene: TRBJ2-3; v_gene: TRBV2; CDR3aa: CASKPGTSTDTQYF
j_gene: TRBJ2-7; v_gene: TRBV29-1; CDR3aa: CSVKTPFVDEQYF
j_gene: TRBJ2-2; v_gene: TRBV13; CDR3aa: CASRDRFANTGELFF
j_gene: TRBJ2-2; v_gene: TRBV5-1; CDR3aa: CASSLGRDGELFF
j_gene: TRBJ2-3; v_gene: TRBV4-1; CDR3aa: CASSQVGTGSTDTQYF
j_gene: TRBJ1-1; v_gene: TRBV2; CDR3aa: CASSVDGYTEAFF